One T cell receptor beta chain is described in this entry. Its antigen is unknown. The sample originates from a study of cytomegalovirus exposure and HLA in healthy donors. Whole-study results and caveats: Through in vitro validation, three CMV-associated chains were shown to be specific for CMV antigens. Reported performance of the classifier showed diagnosis of cytomegalovirus status with high specificity and sensitivity. Trimming of TCR beta V- and J-genes showed a link, identified in a later analysis, to a missense DCLRE1C variant. Later analysis revealed greater clonal expansion in HLA-associated TCR beta chains than in equally common others.

Trimming cost V 1 base and J 2 bases, with 9 bases left between them. Germline assignment: CDR1 KGHSH and CDR2 LQKENI. This CDR3 spans 15 amino acids. Primers included in the PCR were 60 Vbeta and 13 Jbeta primers. TCRdb's table, derived via immunoSEQ multiplex PCR, lists solely in-frame clones and lacks some. The table lists tens of thousands of clones. Specimen: PBMCs. The clonotype was recovered from a man aged 30-40 years in good health and CMV-seronegative. The rearrangement uses TRBV18 and TRBJ1-5; unclear D gene. The CDR3 DNA is TGTGCCAGCTCACCACGTGCAGGTGGCAATCAGCCCCAGCATTTT. Residues: CASSPRAGGNQPQHF.